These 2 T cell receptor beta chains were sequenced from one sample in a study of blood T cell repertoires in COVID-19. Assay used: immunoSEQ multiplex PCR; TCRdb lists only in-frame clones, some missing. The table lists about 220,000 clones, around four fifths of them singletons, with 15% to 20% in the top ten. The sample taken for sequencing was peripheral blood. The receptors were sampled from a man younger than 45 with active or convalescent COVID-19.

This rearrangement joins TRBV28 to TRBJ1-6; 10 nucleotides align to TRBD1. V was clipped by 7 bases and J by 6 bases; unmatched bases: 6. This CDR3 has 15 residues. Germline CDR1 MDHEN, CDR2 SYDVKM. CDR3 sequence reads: CASIERTGGNSPLHF. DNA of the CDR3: TGTGCCAGCATCGAAAGGACAGGGGGTAATTCACCCCTCCACTTT.

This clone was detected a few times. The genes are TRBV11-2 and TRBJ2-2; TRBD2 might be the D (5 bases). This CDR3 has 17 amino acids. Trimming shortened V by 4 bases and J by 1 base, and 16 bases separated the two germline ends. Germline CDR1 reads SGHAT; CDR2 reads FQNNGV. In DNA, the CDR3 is TGTGCCAGCAGCTCATCAGGACGGGGTGGGAACACCGGGGAGCTGTTTTTT. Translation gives CASSSSGRGGNTGELFF.